These T cell receptor beta chains were read from a single sample in a study of vaccination and CD4 T cells after COVID-19. These receptors have no known antigen. From the PCR reads, TCRdb called clonotypes with MiXCR, one entry per CDR3 protein. This table has around 21,000 distinct CDR3 sequences, roughly 50% appearing once. The sample was CD4+ T cells from blood, cultured in vitro. The receptor set was obtained from a human donor who had recovered from COVID-19. CDR3s include the opening cysteine and the closing phenylalanine or tryptophan. The D gene is left open where the match is weak. Size is omitted from some rows. Given values are once, few, many or a class for expanded clones.

TRBJ2-2 | 17 | TRBD1 | . | TRBV7-2 | TGTGCCAGCAGCCTCAACCTAGACAGGGCCAGCACCGGGGAGCTGTTTTTT | CASSLNLDRASTGELFF
TRBJ2-7 | 14 | . | . | TRBV15 | TGTGCCACCAGCAGAGACGGGGGCTTTGCCGAGCAGTACTTC | CATSRDGGFAEQYF
TRBJ1-3 | 13 | . | . | TRBV5-6 | TGTGCCAGCAGCTTGGACAGGGTAAACACCATATATTTT | CASSLDRVNTIYF
TRBJ2-7 | 13 | TRBD1 | . | TRBV6-2/TRBV6-3 | TGTGCCAGCGCGGGACAGGGAAACTACGAGCAGTACTTC | CASAGQGNYEQYF
TRBJ2-7 | 13 | . | . | TRBV11-2 | TGTGCCAGCAGCTCGGATCCTTGGGGCGAGCAGTACTTC | CASSSDPWGEQYF
TRBJ1-1 | 14 | . | few | TRBV7-9 | TGTGCCAGCAGCTTTTCTTCGGGGGGCACTGAAGCTTTCTTT | CASSFSSGGTEAFF
TRBJ2-7 | 18 | TRBD2 | . | TRBV11-2 | TGTGCCAGCAGCTTAGTAAGGACTAGCGGGAGCAATGTCTACGAGCAGTACTTC | CASSLVRTSGSNVYEQYF
TRBJ2-1 | 14 | TRBD2 | . | TRBV6-1 | TGTGCCAGCAGATCTAGCGGGAGCGGCTATGAGCAGTTCTTC | CASRSSGSGYEQFF
TRBJ1-3 | 16 | . | once | TRBV7-2 | TGTGCCAGCAGCAAACCGGGTCGTAGCTCTGGAAACACCATATATTTT | CASSKPGRSSGNTIYF
TRBJ1-1 | 14 | . | . | TRBV6-1 | TGTGCCAGCAGTGAACTCGGAGGGGACACTGAAGCTTTCTTT | CASSELGGDTEAFF
TRBJ1-6 | 15 | . | . | TRBV7-2 | TGTGCCAGCAGCTTAGTTGCGTGGAGGAATTCACCCCTCCACTTT | CASSLVAWRNSPLHF
TRBJ1-5 | 17 | . | few | TRBV21-1 | TGTGCCAGCCTCATCGGGGGCAGGACGTATAGCAATCAGCCCCAGCATTTT | CASLIGGRTYSNQPQHF
TRBJ1-2 | 13 | . | . | TRBV20-1 | TGCAGTGCTAGATACAGGGCCGGAGATGGCTACACCTTC | CSARYRAGDGYTF
TRBJ2-5 | 16 | . | . | TRBV20-1 | TGCAGTGCTAGACCACCCGCGTGGTTAGGGAGGGAGACCCAGTACTTC | CSARPPAWLGRETQYF
TRBJ1-5 | 15 | TRBD1 | . | TRBV7-9 | TGTGCCAGCAGCAACAACAGGGGAGGGGCAGATACGCAGCATTTT | CASSNNRGGADTQHF
TRBJ2-1 | 13 | TRBD1 | . | TRBV7-6 | TGTGCCAGCAGCTCCTACAGGGGGTGGGGGCAGTTCTTC | CASSSYRGWGQFF
TRBJ2-2 | 12 | . | few | TRBV20-1 | TGCAGTGCTAGAGTCGACACCGGGGAGCTGTTTTTT | CSARVDTGELFF